This T cell receptor (beta chain) was captured by sequencing in a study of cytomegalovirus exposure and HLA in healthy donors. With 7 bases clipped from V and 4 bases from J, the junction kept 17 bases outside the gene matches. The germline V gene encodes CDR1 SGDLS and CDR2 YYNGEE. The CDR3 has 18 amino acids. The PCR contained 60 Vbeta and 13 Jbeta primers. TCRdb's table, derived via immunoSEQ multiplex PCR, lists solely in-frame clones and lacks some. The sample holds 150,000 or so clones; over 65% are singletons and the top ten take about an eighth. The TCR comes from a man between 35 and 55 years old in good health and CMV-seropositive. Sequencing was done on a sample of PBMCs. The chain carries TRBV9 and TRBJ2-2; 9 bases match TRBD2. The CDR3 DNA follows: TGTGCCAGCTCCGGGACTAGCCGACATTCGGGGATCACCGGGGAGCTGTTTTTT. Encoded protein: CASSGTSRHSGITGELFF. Filled out from reference TRBV9 and TRBJ2-2, the complete variable domain reads DSGVTQTPKHLITATGQRVTLRCSPRSGDLSVYWYQQSLDQGLQFLIQYYNGEERAKGNILERFSAQQFPDLHSELNLSSLELGDSALYFCASSGTSRHSGITGELFFGEGSRLTVL.